Sequencing of this TCR beta chain was carried out in a study of cytomegalovirus exposure and HLA in healthy donors. Study-wide findings and caveats: Later on, an analysis found that several of the most significant clusters appeared to be linked to common viral pathogens, which included parvovirus B19. More clonal expansion characterized HLA-associated TCR beta chains than equally common others in a later analysis.

This clone turned up a few times. The target antigen is unknown. The germline V and J ends were trimmed by 7 bases and 8 bases, with 14 bases remaining between them. The CDR3 loop spans 13 amino acids. Germline values: CDR1 SGHTA, CDR2 FQGNSA. PCR primers comprised 60 Vbeta and 13 Jbeta primers. Clones were read by immunoSEQ multiplex PCR, and TCRdb kept only the in-frame ones, dropping some. The sample consists of some 13,000 clones, roughly 60% of them appearing once. The rearrangement uses TRBV7-2 and TRBJ2-2; unclear D gene. Sequencing was performed on PBMCs. This TCR derives from a woman between 45 and 60 years old in good health and CMV-seropositive. The CDR3 sequence is CASTSILRGELFF. The DNA for the CDR3 is TGTGCCAGCACCTCGATTCTACGTGGGGAGCTGTTTTTT.